The sequence of this T cell receptor beta chain was determined in a study of CD8+ T cells in alopecia areata. Background on the study: It was 6 to 18 months of tofacitinib, and then there were 6 months off drug.

Treatment defined: oral pan-JAK inhibitor, 5-10 mg twice daily. General study points: Sequenced scalp T cells also include alphabeta T cells resident in normal skin. The link between baseline CD8+ expansion and response remains uncertain with one nonresponder.

Isolated RNA was reverse transcribed into cDNA used as the sequencing template. The table came from immunoSEQ multiplex PCR; TCRdb's copy has only in-frame clones and leaves some out. The sample lists 250,000 to 300,000 clones, nearly 60% occurring once. Remarks on this clone: Its cognate antigen is unknown.

The origin of this receptor is a human donor with alopecia areata. This specimen consisted of CD4+ T cells sorted from blood, obtained at week 24, from a patient treated with tofacitinib.

The CDR3 coding sequence is TGCAGCGTAGAGGTTAGGGAGACCCAGTACTTC. Protein: CSVEVRETQYF. V is TRBV29-1 and J is TRBJ2-5; D gene ambiguous. CDR1 is SQVTM, CDR2 ANQGSEA, per germline. The CDR3 length is 11 residues. The V gene lost 6 bases and the J gene lost 5 bases, with 10 bases spanning the gap. Variable domain in full (rest from reference TRBV29-1 and TRBJ2-5): SAVISQKPSRDICQRGTSLTIQCQVDSQVTMMFWYRQQPGQSLTLIATANQGSEATYESGFVIDKFPISRPNLTFSTLTVSNMSPEDSSIYLCSVEVRETQYFGPGTRLLVL.